This T cell receptor beta chain originates from a study of graft-versus-host responses after intestinal transplantation. Study-level points and caveats: Peak GvH clone levels in circulation were associated with early post-transplant HvG declines.

Clones were sequenced by immunoSEQ multiplex PCR, and TCRdb holds only the in-frame ones, with some missing. The repertoire consists of more than 2,000 clones, with under 30% occurring once and the leading ten covering 5% to 6.5%. CDR3 length equals 13 residues. Germline V gene lookup returns CDR1 MDHEN and CDR2 SYDVKM. Trimming took off 8 bases at V and 3 bases at J, with 13 bases between the two ends. A sort after the reaction isolated proliferating CFSE-low CD3+CD4+ and CD3+CD8+ responders. The sequence was collected from a human patient who was an organ donor for intestinal transplantation. This chain links TRBV28 with TRBJ1-2; possibly TRBD1 for D (5 bases). The source was alloreactive CD4+ T cells from a mixed lymphocyte reaction culture, collected before transplantation. Subset noted: CFSE-low proliferating T cells sorted from roughly six-day pre-transplant mixed lymphocyte reaction (GvH or HvG direction). CDR3 region: CASLTQGYYGYTF. Written as DNA, the CDR3 is TGTGCCAGCTTAACCCAGGGCTACTATGGCTACACCTTC.